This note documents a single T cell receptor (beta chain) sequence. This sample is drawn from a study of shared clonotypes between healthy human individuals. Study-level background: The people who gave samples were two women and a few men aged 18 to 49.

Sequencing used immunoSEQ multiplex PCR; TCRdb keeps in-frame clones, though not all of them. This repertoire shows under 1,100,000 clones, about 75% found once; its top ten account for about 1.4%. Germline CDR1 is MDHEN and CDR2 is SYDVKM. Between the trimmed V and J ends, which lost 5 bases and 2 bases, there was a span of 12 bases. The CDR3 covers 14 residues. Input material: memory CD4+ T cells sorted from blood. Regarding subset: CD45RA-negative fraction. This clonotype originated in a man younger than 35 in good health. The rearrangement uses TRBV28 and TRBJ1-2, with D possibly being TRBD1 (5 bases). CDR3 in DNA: TGTGCCAGCAGTCCAACAGGATCCAACTATGGCTACACCTTC. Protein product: CASSPTGSNYGYTF.